The clone carrying this T cell receptor beta chain was counted only a few times. Its matching antigen is unknown. Libraries were prepared by immunoSEQ multiplex PCR; TCRdb keeps only in-frame clonotypes and omits some of them. The sample yields about 670,000 clones, around 72% seen once. The data belong to a study of shared clonotypes between healthy human individuals. Study-wide results and caveats: The researchers took only blood, and tissue repertoires probably look different. Of the naive CD4 clonotypes, around 4.9% were shared across several donors.

Sample: memory CD4+ T cells sorted from blood. Subset noted: CD45RA-negative fraction. This clonotype originated in a woman under 40 in good health.

The CDR3 DNA follows: TGCAGCGTTAGGCAGACATCCTACAATGAGCAGTTCTTC. Translating it yields CSVRQTSYNEQFF. The chain links TRBV29-1 to TRBJ2-1; no clear D. Germline-derived CDR1 and CDR2 are SQVTM and ANQGSEA. Trimming removed 5 bases from V and 1 base from J, with 9 bases in between. The CDR3 extends over 13 amino acids.